A selection of T cell receptor beta chains follows, all from one sample in a study of T cells in Graves' hyperthyroidism and ophthalmopathy. TCRdb re-called the multiplex PCR reads with MiXCR, one entry per CDR3 protein. The sample consists of approximately 600,000 distinct CDR3 sequences, over 12% of them appearing once. The sample comprised blood. The receptors come from a woman between 40 and 50 years old with Graves' ophthalmopathy. The CDR3 runs from the conserved cysteine through the conserved F or W. The order of the fields is V gene, J gene, clone size, D gene, CDR3 DNA, CDR3 protein. The D gene is left open where the match is weak. Clone size is stated in some rows and not others, as once, few, many or a class when expanded.

TRBV11-3	TRBJ2-2	.	.	TGTGCCAGCAGCTGGGGAAGGGAGCTGTTTTTT	CASSWGRELFF
TRBV4-2	TRBJ2-7	many	TRBD2	TGTGCCAGCAGCCAAGAGGGACTAGCGATGAGCTCCTACGAGCAGTACTTC	CASSQEGLAMSSYEQYF
TRBV28	TRBJ2-5	many	.	TGTGCCAGCAGGGTGGGGGGGGCAGAGACCCAGTACTTC	CASRVGGAETQYF
TRBV6-1	TRBJ1-1	many	.	TGTGCCAGCAGTGATCTGGGGGGGGCCTACACTGAAGCTTTCTTT	CASSDLGGAYTEAFF
TRBV28	TRBJ1-5	few	.	TGTGCCAGCAGTTACGAGCAGCCCCAGCATTTT	CASSYEQPQHF
TRBV20-1	TRBJ1-2	many	TRBD1	TGCAGTGCCCCTGCACAGGGGGCGGTTGGCTACACCTTC	CSAPAQGAVGYTF
TRBV2	TRBJ2-7	many	TRBD2	TGTGCCAGCAAAGAAGGACTAGCGTTGGACGAGCAGTACTTC	CASKEGLALDEQYF
TRBV28	TRBJ1-6	few	.	TGTGCCAGCAGTTTATGGACCTCTCGCTCACCCCTCCACTTT	CASSLWTSRSPLHF
TRBV11-3	TRBJ2-7	many	.	TGTGCCAGCAGCCCAGCGGGTAGCTACGAGCAGTACTTC	CASSPAGSYEQYF
TRBV6-2/TRBV6-3	TRBJ2-7	many	TRBD1	TGTGCCAGCAGGTCGGACAGGGAATCCTACGAGCAGTACTTC	CASRSDRESYEQYF
TRBV7-3	TRBJ2-2	.	.	TGTGCCAGCAACAATAGGCTAGTAGACTCCGGGGAGCTGTTTTTT	CASNNRLVDSGELFF
TRBV7-9	TRBJ1-1	many	.	TGTGCCAGCAGATCGGACGGTAACACTGAAGCTTTCTTT	CASRSDGNTEAFF
TRBV4-3	TRBJ1-2	.	.	TGCGCCAGCAGCCAAGACCGTGCGTATAACTATGGCTACACCTTC	CASSQDRAYNYGYTF
TRBV28	TRBJ1-1	many	.	TGTGCCAGCAGTTTAGGGGACTCTGAAGCTTTCTTT	CASSLGDSEAFF
TRBV10-3	TRBJ2-7	many	TRBD2	TGTGCCATCAGTGTGATTACAGCGGGGTCGTGGGTAAGAGCCTACGAGCAGTACTTC	CAISVITAGSWVRAYEQYF
TRBV7-2	TRBJ1-3	few	.	TGTGCCAGCAGCTTAGCGTTTCAGGGAAAACGAAACACCATATATTTT	CASSLAFQGKRNTIYF
TRBV15	TRBJ1-6	many	.	TGTGCCACCAGCGGAGAGGGATATCCACCCCTCCACTTT	CATSGEGYPPLHF
TRBV5-1	TRBJ2-2	many	TRBD1	TGCGCCAGCAGCTCCACACCTGGGGACAGGGCTGCCGGGGAGCTGTTTTTT	CASSSTPGDRAAGELFF
TRBV7-8	TRBJ2-7	many	.	TGTGCCAGCAGCCCGGGCAGTCTCTACGAGCAGTACTTC	CASSPGSLYEQYF
TRBV5-1	TRBJ1-1	many	TRBD1	TGCGCCAGCAGCTCGGGACAGAGCCTGAACACTGAAGCTTTCTTT	CASSSGQSLNTEAFF
TRBV4-1	TRBJ1-2	many	.	TGCGCCAGCAGCCAAGCTGAAACCTATGGCTACACCTTC	CASSQAETYGYTF
TRBV18	TRBJ2-7	.	.	TGTGCCAGCTCACCCCCGCACAGGGAGGGATACGAGCAGTACTTC	CASSPPHREGYEQYF
TRBV12-5	TRBJ2-4	many	.	TGTGCTAGTGGCCCTGGGCTACCCACGTCGTCAGTTCAGTACTTC	CASGPGLPTSSVQYF
TRBV6-5	TRBJ2-5	many	TRBD2	TGTGCCAGCAGCCGCCCGGGGGGGGGAGAGACCCAGTACTTC	CASSRPGGGETQYF
TRBV6-2/TRBV6-3	TRBJ2-5	few	.	TGTGCCAGCAGTTTACACGGAGGGGGGACCCAGTACTTC	CASSLHGGGTQYF
TRBV6-5	TRBJ2-5	many	.	TGTGCCAGCAGTTTTGGAGGATCGCGTGGGACCCAGTACTTC	CASSFGGSRGTQYF
TRBV5-1	TRBJ1-1	.	.	TGCGCCAGCAGCTTCTCCAGGGGAGGGAACACTGAAGCTTTCTTT	CASSFSRGGNTEAFF
TRBV5-1	TRBJ2-7	many	.	TGCGCCAGCAGAAGATCAACCCTGCTTGAGGAGCAGTACTTC	CASRRSTLLEEQYF
TRBV6-1	TRBJ2-3	few	TRBD2	TGTGCCAGCACTCAGGGGCTAGCGGGTATAGATACGCAGTATTTT	CASTQGLAGIDTQYF
TRBV7-9	TRBJ2-7	many	.	TGTGCCAGCAGATTTGCAGATTCCTACGAGCAGTACTTC	CASRFADSYEQYF
TRBV25-1	TRBJ1-2	many	TRBD1	TGTGCCAGCAGTGAGTACCGTGGGACAGGAGTTGGCTACACCTTC	CASSEYRGTGVGYTF
TRBV6-2/TRBV6-3	TRBJ2-2	.	TRBD2	TGTGCCAGCAGTTACTCGACTAGCGGGAGCGGGGAGCTGTTTTTT	CASSYSTSGSGELFF
TRBV27	TRBJ1-2	many	TRBD1	TGTGCCAGCAGTTTAGACAGGGGGGGCTATGGCTACACCTTC	CASSLDRGGYGYTF
TRBV29-1	TRBJ1-1	many	TRBD1	TGCAGCGTTGATTCACACAGGGGCAGGAACACTGAAGCTTTCTTT	CSVDSHRGRNTEAFF
TRBV12-5	TRBJ1-6	.	.	TGTGCTAGTGGTTTGTCCCATTCACCCCTCCACTTT	CASGLSHSPLHF
TRBV2	TRBJ1-1	many	.	TGTGCCAGCGTGGTGGTCAGCACTGAAGCTTTCTTT	CASVVVSTEAFF
TRBV6-5	TRBJ1-1	many	TRBD1	TGTGCCAGCAGTTCCCTGACAGGGAGCGCTGAAGCTTTCTTT	CASSSLTGSAEAFF
TRBV14	TRBJ2-7	many	.	TGTGCCAGCAACCGGGACGGCACCTACGAGCAGTACTTC	CASNRDGTYEQYF
TRBV2	TRBJ2-7	many	.	TGTGCCAGCAGAGAGAGTGGTGGGGAACAGTACTTC	CASRESGGEQYF
TRBV6-2/TRBV6-3	TRBJ2-5	.	TRBD2	TGTGCCAGCCGGACTAGCCTCCCAGAGACCCAGTACTTC	CASRTSLPETQYF
TRBV28	TRBJ2-7	many	TRBD1	TGTGCCAGCAGTTTAGCTGGACAGGGATCCCACGAGCAGTACTTC	CASSLAGQGSHEQYF
TRBV9	TRBJ2-5	many	TRBD2	TGTGCCAGCAGCGGGTTAACTGCGGGGGGGGAGACCCAGTACTTC	CASSGLTAGGETQYF
TRBV19	TRBJ2-7	many	.	TGTGCCAGTACCCCTGGGGCTAGTAACTACGAGCAGTACTTC	CASTPGASNYEQYF
TRBV7-8	TRBJ1-1	.	.	TGTGCCAGCAGCCCGGGACGGTCGAACACTGAAGCTTTCTTT	CASSPGRSNTEAFF
TRBV4-2	TRBJ1-1	few	.	TGTGCCAGCAGCCAAGTGGGAGGGGGGCTCACTGAAGCTTTCTTT	CASSQVGGGLTEAFF
TRBV4-3	TRBJ2-7	few	.	TGCGCCAGCAGCCAAGGTTTCGGGAGAACCTACGAGCAGTACTTC	CASSQGFGRTYEQYF
TRBV2	TRBJ1-5	many	.	TGTGCCAGCAGTGATGGGAGGCTAGGGCAGCCCCAGCATTTT	CASSDGRLGQPQHF
TRBV27	TRBJ2-7	many	.	TGTGCCAGCAGTGCCCTAGCGAATACCTACGAGCAGTACTTC	CASSALANTYEQYF
TRBV12-3/TRBV12-4	TRBJ2-5	many	.	TGTGCCTGCAGGGTTTCGGAGACCCAGTACTTC	CACRVSETQYF
TRBV20-1	TRBJ1-1	.	.	TGCAGTGCCCTGCAGGGTGCGAACACTGAAGCTTTCTTT	CSALQGANTEAFF
TRBV7-1	TRBJ2-6	many	.	TGTGCCAGCAGCTCTGGGGCCCCCACGCATGAAAGCTCTGGGGCCAACGTCCTGACTTTC	CASSSGAPTHESSGANVLTF